The 25 T cell receptor beta chains below all came from one sample that was sequenced in a study of blood T cells in healthy people across ages. It was with a sample-barcoded 5' primer and a J-beta primer mix that a second PCR of about 6 to 11 cycles was run. TCRdb re-called the 5' RACE reads through MiXCR, storing one row per CDR3 protein. The sample contains 600,000 to 1,000,000 distinct CDR3 sequences, 25% of which appear only once. This sample was also put to use in a study of T cells of mothers and their children.

The sample comprised blood. Source of these receptors: a boy younger than 18 in good health.

The chain links TRBV28 to TRBJ2-1; D is tentatively TRBD1 or TRBD2 (5 bases each). Germline assignment: CDR1 MDHEN and CDR2 SYDVKM. Trimming cost V 4 bases and J 6 bases, with 10 bases left between them. This CDR3 has 13 residues. CDR3 sequence: CASSSPGRNEQFF. CDR3 sequence (DNA): TGTGCCAGCAGTTCCCCGGGACGCAATGAGCAGTTCTTC.

The table lists this clonotype with many counts. The junction differs from germline at one of its ends, possibly a read error. The rearrangement joins TRBV7-2 to TRBJ2-5; 12 positions match TRBD2. Germline loops: CDR1 SGHTA, CDR2 FQGNSA. The CDR3 is made up of 14 amino acids. CDR3 protein: CASSLAGGPETQYF. CDR3 DNA: TGTGCCAGCAGCCTAGCGGGGGGGCCAGAGACCCAGTACTTC.

The sample holds a few counts of this clonotype. The chain uses TRBV29-1 and TRBJ1-1, with D tentatively TRBD1 (6 bases). Germline V gene lookup returns CDR1 SQVTM and CDR2 ANQGSEA. V lost 0 bases and J 1 base, leaving 9 bases between the germline ends. The CDR3 covers 14 residues. CDR3 sequence (DNA): TGCAGCGTTGAAGACGGACAGACGAACACTGAAGCTTTCTTT. Translated: CSVEDGQTNTEAFF.

This sequence joins TRBV5-1 and TRBJ2-1, with 13 nucleotides matching TRBD2. Germline CDR1 is SGHRS and CDR2 is YFSETQ. The CDR3 has 14 amino acids. Trimming removed 4 bases from V and 15 bases from J; junction bases left unmatched: 10. The CDR3 sequence is CASSPTSGGDRRFF. DNA of the CDR3: TGCGCCAGCAGCCCAACTAGCGGGGGGGACCGAAGGTTCTTC.

CDR3 DNA sequence: TGCAGTGCCTATGGGACAGTCCGAAACATTCAGTACTTC. This gives the protein CSAYGTVRNIQYF. V usage is TRBV20-1 and J usage is TRBJ2-4; 7 bases align to TRBD1. CDR1 and CDR2 (germline): DFQATT, SNEGSKA (reference sequence). This CDR3 comprises 13 residues. Losses at the gene ends were 6 bases for V and 6 bases for J; bases not matched to a gene: 8.

This chain joins TRBV27 and TRBJ2-5; D possibly corresponds to TRBD1 (5 bases). The J call is in doubt because the DNA end fits TRBJ2-7 better. The CDR3 consists of 13 residues. CDR1 is MNHEY, CDR2 SMNVEV, per germline (reference sequence). The CDR3 nucleotides read TGTGCCAGCAGGAGTCAGGGTTTCTACGAGCAGTACTTC. It codes for CASRSQGFYEQYF.

The rearrangement uses TRBV2 and TRBJ2-3; TRBD2 matches 9 bases. The CDR3 extends over 15 amino acids. The germline CDR1 and CDR2 sequences are SNHLY and FYNNEI. The V gene end was trimmed by 6 bases and the J gene end by 1 base; junction bases not matched to a gene: 5. Here the CDR3 DNA reads TGTGCCAGCAGCGTTCTAGCGGGACGCACAGATACGCAGTATTTT. Encoded protein: CASSVLAGRTDTQYF.

This clonotype was recorded a few times. The genes are TRBV7-2 and TRBJ2-3, with 8 bases matching TRBD2. V shed 3 bases and J 2 bases; nucleotides not matched to a gene: 4. Germline CDR1 SGHTA, CDR2 FQGNSA. The CDR3 length is 15 residues. The CDR3 DNA sequence: TGTGCCAGCAGCTTCCAGCGGGAGTTCACAGATACGCAGTATTTT. Translated, it gives CASSFQREFTDTQYF.

This clonotype has a handful of counts. This chain joins TRBV12-3 or TRBV12-4 and TRBJ2-5; TRBD1 aligns across 8 bases. The J call is uncertain, as TRBJ2-7 better fits the DNA end. The CDR3 runs to 14 residues. The CDR3 nucleotides read TGTGCCAGCAATCCGGGACAGGCCTTCTACGAGCAGTACTTC. It yields the protein CASNPGQAFYEQYF.

This clonotype was seen a handful of times. The chain is built from TRBV11-1 and TRBJ2-5, with 11 bases lining up with TRBD2. This CDR3 has 16 amino acids. Trimming at V came to 3 bases and at J to 2 bases, leaving 5 bases not matched to a gene. Looked up from germline, CDR1 is SGHAT and CDR2 is FQDESV (reference sequence). CDR3 in DNA: TGTGCCAGCAGCTTCAGACTAGCGGGGCTTCAAGAGACCCAGTACTTC. It translates to CASSFRLAGLQETQYF.

The rearrangement links TRBV7-9 to TRBJ2-5; 8 nucleotides line up with TRBD1. The trim removed 4 bases at V and 7 bases at J, leaving 8 bases unmatched. Germline lookup yields CDR1 SEHNR and CDR2 FQNEAQ (reference sequence). The CDR3 has 14 amino acids. This CDR3 is CASSSQGDFWTQYF. DNA for the CDR3: TGTGCCAGCAGCTCACAGGGGGACTTTTGGACCCAGTACTTC.

The CDR3 here is CSARGTSGYYEQYF. The CDR3, as DNA: TGCAGTGCTAGAGGGACTAGCGGGTACTACGAGCAGTACTTC. The V gene is TRBV20-1, the J gene TRBJ2-5; the match to TRBD2 covers 11 bases. The DNA end is more similar to TRBJ2-7, so the J call may be wrong. CDR1 and CDR2 from the germline V gene are DFQATT and SNEGSKA (reference sequence). This CDR3 comprises 14 residues.

As concerns this clonotype: The junction does not match germline at one end; this may be a read error. The chain joins TRBV20-1 to TRBJ2-5; 9 nucleotides line up with TRBD2. This CDR3 has 18 residues. Germline V gives CDR1 DFQATT, CDR2 SNEGSKA (reference sequence). CDR3: CSAPARTSAARYQETQYF. CDR3 nucleotide sequence: TGCAGTGCTCCCGCCCGGACTAGCGCCGCACGGTACCAGGAGACCCAGTACTTC.

Many counts were recorded for this clonotype. The CDR3 region is CASSDFGGAGYGYTF. As DNA, the CDR3 is TGTGCCAGCAGTGACTTCGGGGGCGCCGGCTATGGCTACACCTTC. The V gene is TRBV6-4, the J gene TRBJ1-2, with D possibly TRBD1 on 6 matching bases. Trimming removed 1 base at V and 4 bases at J, with 13 bases between. This CDR3 spans 15 amino acids. In germline, CDR1 is MRHNA, CDR2 SNTAGT.

This clonotype was counted a few times. The chain has TRBV18 and TRBJ1-6; the D is unclear. Germline V gene data show CDR1 as KGHSH and CDR2 as LQKENI. This CDR3 has 16 residues. V lost 3 bases to trimming and J lost 4 bases, with 13 bases between them. In DNA form, the CDR3 reads TGTGCCAGCTCACCTGGGCTGGCAGATTATAATTCACCCCTCCACTTT. Its protein product is CASSPGLADYNSPLHF.

The chain carries TRBV11-2 and TRBJ1-2, with D uncertain. This CDR3 region has 13 residues. V was shortened by 5 bases and J by 3 bases, with 10 bases between the two germline ends. The germline gives CDR1 SGHAT, CDR2 FQNNGV. The CDR3 is CASSPAEDYGYTF. CDR3 DNA: TGTGCCAGCAGCCCGGCTGAGGACTATGGCTACACCTTC.

The gene calls are TRBV19 and TRBJ1-4; no definite D call. The V end lost 5 bases, the J end lost 7 bases, and 8 bases lay between the germline ends. Per germline, CDR1 LNHDA and CDR2 SQIVND (reference sequence). The CDR3 runs to 12 residues. In nucleotides, the CDR3 is TGTGCCAGTAGTTTTTTCGGTGAAAAACTGTTTTTT. Translation: CASSFFGEKLFF.

This clonotype appeared a few times. V gene TRBV4-3 combines with J gene TRBJ2-7, with no clear D. Germline CDR1 reads LGHNA; CDR2 reads YSLEER. The CDR3 contains 15 residues. The V end lost 1 base, the J end lost 1 base, and 11 bases lay between the germline ends. This CDR3 is CASSQVVLGSYEQYF. In DNA form, the CDR3 reads TGCGCCAGCAGCCAAGTAGTGTTAGGGTCCTACGAGCAGTACTTC.

As concerns this clonotype: Since the CDR3 does not end with the conserved phenylalanine or tryptophan, this likely comes from a read error. This chain uses TRBV20-1 with TRBJ2-4; no reliable D call. V lost 2 bases, J lost 0 bases, and 17 bases lay in between. The CDR3 is 17 amino acids. Germline CDR1 reads DFQATT; CDR2 reads SNEGSKA (reference sequence). The CDR3 loop reads CSARPPGQKIAKNIQYV. CDR3 nucleotides: TGCAGTGCTAGACCGCCCGGGCAGAAGATAGCCAAAAACATTCAGTACGTC.

The chain carries TRBV7-8 and TRBJ2-7; D is unresolved. CDR1 and CDR2 (germline): SGHVS, FQNEAQ. V was trimmed by 0 bases and J by 2 bases, leaving 17 bases between them. This CDR3 region has 17 residues. Written as DNA, the CDR3 is TGTGCCAGCAGCTTAGCCGAATCAAGGCAATCCCCCTACGAGCAGTACTTC. Its translation: CASSLAESRQSPYEQYF.

The chain employs TRBV29-1 and TRBJ2-3, with 9 bases identical to TRBD2. The ends lost 7 bases at V and 1 base at J; junction bases unmatched: 6. The germline CDR1 and CDR2 sequences are SQVTM and ANQGSEA. The length of the CDR3 is 14 residues. The CDR3 bases are TGCAGCGGACGACTAGCGGTTGGCACAGATACGCAGTATTTT. Translation: CSGRLAVGTDTQYF.

The chain joins TRBV6-1 to TRBJ1-5; D is uncertain. The CDR3 extends over 14 amino acids. The germline V and J ends were trimmed by 1 base and 2 bases, with 6 bases remaining between them. The germline gives CDR1 MNHNS, CDR2 SASEGT. The CDR3 region has the DNA TGTGCCAGCAGTGAAGGCGTAGGCAATCAGCCCCAGCATTTT. Its protein is CASSEGVGNQPQHF.

The chain joins TRBV12-3 or TRBV12-4 to TRBJ2-3, with 9 positions matching TRBD1. Trimming cost V 5 bases and J 5 bases; bases outside gene matches: 11. The CDR3 sequence is 16 residues long. This CDR3 reads CASSPTRDRVRDTQYF. In DNA, the CDR3 is TGTGCCAGCAGTCCTACCCGGGACAGGGTCAGAGATACGCAGTATTTT.

The gene calls are TRBV6-2 or TRBV6-3 and TRBJ2-1, with TRBD2 identical over 8 bases. Germline V gene lookup returns CDR1 MNHEY and CDR2 SVGEGT. The CDR3 loop spans 18 amino acids. After removal of 0 bases from V and 0 bases from J, the junction contained 7 bases not matched to a gene. The CDR3 loop is CASSYSFYSGDSYNEQFF. The DNA for the CDR3 is TGTGCCAGCAGTTACTCGTTCTATAGCGGGGACTCCTACAATGAGCAGTTCTTC.

The chain employs TRBV27 and TRBJ2-5, with 9 bases identical to TRBD1. Trimming took 5 bases from V and 6 from J; bases not matched to a gene: 7. CDR3 length: 14 residues. Germline V gene sequence: CDR1 MNHEY, CDR2 SMNVEV (reference sequence). In DNA, the CDR3 is TGTGCCAGCAGTCCGAGGGACAGGGCACAGACCCAGTACTTC. Its translation is CASSPRDRAQTQYF.